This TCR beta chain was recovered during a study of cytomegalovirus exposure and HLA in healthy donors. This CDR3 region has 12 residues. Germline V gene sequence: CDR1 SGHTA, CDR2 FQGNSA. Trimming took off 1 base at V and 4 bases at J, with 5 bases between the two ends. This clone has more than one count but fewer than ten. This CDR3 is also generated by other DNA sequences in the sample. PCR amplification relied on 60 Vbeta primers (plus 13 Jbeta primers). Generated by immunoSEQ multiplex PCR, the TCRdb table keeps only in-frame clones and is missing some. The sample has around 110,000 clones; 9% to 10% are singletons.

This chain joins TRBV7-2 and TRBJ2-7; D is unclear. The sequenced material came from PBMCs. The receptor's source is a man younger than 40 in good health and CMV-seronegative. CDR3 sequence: CASSLVRYEQYF. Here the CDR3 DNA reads TGTGCCAGCAGCTTAGTGCGTTACGAGCAGTACTTC.